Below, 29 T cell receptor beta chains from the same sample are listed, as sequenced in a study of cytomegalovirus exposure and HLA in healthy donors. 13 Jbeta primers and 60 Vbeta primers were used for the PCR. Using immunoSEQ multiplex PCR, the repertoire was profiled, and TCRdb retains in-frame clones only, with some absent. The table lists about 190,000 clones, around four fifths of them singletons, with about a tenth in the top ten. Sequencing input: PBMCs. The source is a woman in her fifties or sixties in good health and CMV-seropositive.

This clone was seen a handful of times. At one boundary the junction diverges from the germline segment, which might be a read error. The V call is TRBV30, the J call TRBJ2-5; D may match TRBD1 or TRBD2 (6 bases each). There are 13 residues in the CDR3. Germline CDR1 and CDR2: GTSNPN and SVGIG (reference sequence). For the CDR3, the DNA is TGTGCCCGGAGGGATGGGGGCGGGGAGACCCAGTACTTC. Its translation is CARRDGGGETQYF.

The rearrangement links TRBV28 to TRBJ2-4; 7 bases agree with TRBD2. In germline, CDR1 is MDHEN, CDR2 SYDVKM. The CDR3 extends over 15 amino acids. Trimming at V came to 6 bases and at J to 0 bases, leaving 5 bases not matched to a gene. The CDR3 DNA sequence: TGTGCCAGCAGCCCTAGCGGCGAAGCCAAAAACATTCAGTACTTC. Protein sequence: CASSPSGEAKNIQYF.

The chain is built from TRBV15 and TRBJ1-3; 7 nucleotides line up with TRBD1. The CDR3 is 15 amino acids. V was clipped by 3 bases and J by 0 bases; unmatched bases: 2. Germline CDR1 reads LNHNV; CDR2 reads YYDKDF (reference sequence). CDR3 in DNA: TGTGCCACCAGCAGGGACAGGAGCTCTGGAAACACCATATATTTT. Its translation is CATSRDRSSGNTIYF.

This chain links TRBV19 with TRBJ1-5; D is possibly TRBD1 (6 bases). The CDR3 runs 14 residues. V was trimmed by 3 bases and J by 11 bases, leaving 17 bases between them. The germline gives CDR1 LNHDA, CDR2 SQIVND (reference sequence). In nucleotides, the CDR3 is TGTGCCAGTAGTATTGGGGGGGGCCTAAGGGCCCAGCATTTT. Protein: CASSIGGGLRAQHF.

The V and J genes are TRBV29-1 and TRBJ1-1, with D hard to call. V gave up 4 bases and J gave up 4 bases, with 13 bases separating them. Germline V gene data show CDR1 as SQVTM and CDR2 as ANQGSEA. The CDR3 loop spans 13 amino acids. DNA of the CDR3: TGCAGCGTTGCGCGTGCGGGTGGCACTGAAGCTTTCTTT. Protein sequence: CSVARAGGTEAFF.

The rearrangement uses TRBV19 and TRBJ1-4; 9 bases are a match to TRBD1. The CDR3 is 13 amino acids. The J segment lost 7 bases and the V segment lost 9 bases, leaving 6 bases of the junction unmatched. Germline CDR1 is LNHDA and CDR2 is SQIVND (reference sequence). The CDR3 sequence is CASGQGPSEKLFF. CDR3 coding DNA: TGTGCCAGCGGACAGGGGCCTAGTGAAAAACTGTTTTTT.

Here the CDR3 reads CASSAGQGVGYTF. CDR3 DNA sequence: TGTGCCAGCAGTGCGGGACAGGGTGTCGGCTACACCTTC. The chain is built from TRBV25-1 and TRBJ1-2; 9 bases map to TRBD1. After removal of 4 bases from V and 8 bases from J, the junction contained 5 bases not matched to a gene. Germline V CDR1 and CDR2: MGHDK, SYGVNS. This CDR3 has 13 residues.

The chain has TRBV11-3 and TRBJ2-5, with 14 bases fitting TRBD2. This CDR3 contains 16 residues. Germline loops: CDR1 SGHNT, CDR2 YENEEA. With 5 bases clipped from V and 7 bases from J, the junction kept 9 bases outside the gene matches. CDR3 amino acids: CASSLGTSGGMATQYF. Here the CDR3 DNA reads TGTGCCAGCAGCCTTGGGACTAGCGGGGGAATGGCGACCCAGTACTTC.

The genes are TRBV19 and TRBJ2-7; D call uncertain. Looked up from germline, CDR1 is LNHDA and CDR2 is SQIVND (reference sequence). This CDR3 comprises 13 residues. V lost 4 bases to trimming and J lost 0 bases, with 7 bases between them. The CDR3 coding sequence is TGTGCCAGTAGTAGCGGTCGCTCCTACGAGCAGTACTTC. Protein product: CASSSGRSYEQYF.

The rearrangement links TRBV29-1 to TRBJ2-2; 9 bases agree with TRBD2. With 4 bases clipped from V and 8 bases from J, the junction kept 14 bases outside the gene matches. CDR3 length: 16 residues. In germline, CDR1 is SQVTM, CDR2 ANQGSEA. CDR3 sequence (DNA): TGCAGCGTTGGGGGAGTAAGCGGGGGGCTTACTGGGGAGCTGTTTTTT. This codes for CSVGGVSGGLTGELFF.

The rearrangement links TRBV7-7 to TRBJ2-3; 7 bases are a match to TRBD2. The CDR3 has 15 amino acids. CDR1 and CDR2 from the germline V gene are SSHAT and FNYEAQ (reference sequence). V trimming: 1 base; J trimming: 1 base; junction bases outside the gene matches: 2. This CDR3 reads CASSLGAGGTDTQYF. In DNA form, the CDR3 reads TGTGCCAGCAGCTTAGGCGCGGGGGGCACAGATACGCAGTATTTT.

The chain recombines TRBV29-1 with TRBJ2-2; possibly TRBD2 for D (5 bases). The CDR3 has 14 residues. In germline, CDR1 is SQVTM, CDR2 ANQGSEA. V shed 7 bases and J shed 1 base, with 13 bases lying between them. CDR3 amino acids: CSARGGLNTGELFF. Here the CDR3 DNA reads TGCAGCGCTAGAGGAGGACTGAACACCGGGGAGCTGTTTTTT.

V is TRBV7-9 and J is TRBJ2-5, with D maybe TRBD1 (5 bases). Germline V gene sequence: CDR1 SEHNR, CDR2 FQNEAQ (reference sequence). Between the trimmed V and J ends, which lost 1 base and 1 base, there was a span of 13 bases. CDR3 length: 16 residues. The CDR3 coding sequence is TGTGCCAGCAGCTTAGGCCTAACGGACATCCAAGAGACCCAGTACTTC. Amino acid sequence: CASSLGLTDIQETQYF.

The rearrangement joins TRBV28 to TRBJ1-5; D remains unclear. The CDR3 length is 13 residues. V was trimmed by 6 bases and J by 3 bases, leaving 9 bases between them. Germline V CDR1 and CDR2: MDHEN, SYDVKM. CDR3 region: CASSKGVNQPQHF. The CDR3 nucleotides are TGTGCCAGCAGCAAGGGAGTCAATCAGCCCCAGCATTTT.

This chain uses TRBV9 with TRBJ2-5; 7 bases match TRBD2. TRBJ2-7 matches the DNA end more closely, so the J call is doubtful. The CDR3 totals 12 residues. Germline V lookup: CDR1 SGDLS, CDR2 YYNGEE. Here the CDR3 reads CASSASGYEQYF. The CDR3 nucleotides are TGTGCCAGCAGTGCTAGCGGCTACGAGCAGTACTTC.

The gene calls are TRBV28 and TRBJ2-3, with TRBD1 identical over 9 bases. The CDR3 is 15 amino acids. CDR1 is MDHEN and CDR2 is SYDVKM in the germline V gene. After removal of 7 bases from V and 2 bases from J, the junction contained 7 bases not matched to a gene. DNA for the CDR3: TGTGCCAGCACCCTGGACAGGGGCACCACAGATACGCAGTATTTT. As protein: CASTLDRGTTDTQYF.

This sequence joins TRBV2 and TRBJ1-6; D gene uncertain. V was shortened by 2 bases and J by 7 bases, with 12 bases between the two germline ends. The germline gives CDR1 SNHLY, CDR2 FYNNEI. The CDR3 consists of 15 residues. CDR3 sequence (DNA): TGTGCCAGCAGTGAATGGAGGACGGGCAATTCACCCCTCCACTTT. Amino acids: CASSEWRTGNSPLHF. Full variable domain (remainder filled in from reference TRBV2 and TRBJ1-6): EPEVTQTPSHQVTQMGQEVILRCVPISNHLYFYWYRQILGQKVEFLVSFYNNEISEKSEIFDDQFSVERPDGSNFTLKIRSTKLEDSAMYFCASSEWRTGNSPLHFGNGTRLTVT.

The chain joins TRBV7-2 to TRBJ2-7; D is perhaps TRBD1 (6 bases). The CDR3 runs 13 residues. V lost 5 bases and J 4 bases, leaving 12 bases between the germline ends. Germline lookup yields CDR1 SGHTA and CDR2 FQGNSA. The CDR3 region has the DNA TGTGCCAGCAGCCCCGGGACATCTTACGAGCAGTACTTC. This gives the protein CASSPGTSYEQYF.

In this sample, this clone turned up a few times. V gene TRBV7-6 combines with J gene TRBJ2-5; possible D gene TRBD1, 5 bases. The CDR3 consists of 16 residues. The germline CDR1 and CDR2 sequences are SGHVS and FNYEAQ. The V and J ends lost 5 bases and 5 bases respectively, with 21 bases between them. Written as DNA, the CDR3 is TGTGCCAGCAGCCCAGAGGTGGGGCTGGTCGCGGAGACCCAGTACTTC. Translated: CASSPEVGLVAETQYF.

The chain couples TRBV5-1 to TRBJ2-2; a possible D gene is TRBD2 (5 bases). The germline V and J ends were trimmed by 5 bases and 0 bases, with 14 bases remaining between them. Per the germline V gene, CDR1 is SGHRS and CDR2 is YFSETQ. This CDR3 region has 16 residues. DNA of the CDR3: TGCGCCAGCAGAGCATCGAGGGCCTCGAACACCGGGGAGCTGTTTTTT. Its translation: CASRASRASNTGELFF.

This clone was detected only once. The DNA for the CDR3 is TGTGCCAGTAGTCTTAGCGGGGGGGCCTGGGAGACCCAGTACTTC. Translating it yields CASSLSGGAWETQYF. The gene calls are TRBV19 and TRBJ2-5, with TRBD2 matching over 11 bases. Trimming cost V 5 bases and J 5 bases; bases outside gene matches: 7. CDR3 length: 15 residues. Germline CDR1 and CDR2: LNHDA and SQIVND (reference sequence).

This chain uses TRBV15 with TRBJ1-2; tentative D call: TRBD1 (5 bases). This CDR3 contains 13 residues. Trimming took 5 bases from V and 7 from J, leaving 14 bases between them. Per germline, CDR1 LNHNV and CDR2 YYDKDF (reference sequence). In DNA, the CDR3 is TGTGCCACCAGCGTCGGGGGTGCGGCTGGCTACACCTTC. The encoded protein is CATSVGGAAGYTF.

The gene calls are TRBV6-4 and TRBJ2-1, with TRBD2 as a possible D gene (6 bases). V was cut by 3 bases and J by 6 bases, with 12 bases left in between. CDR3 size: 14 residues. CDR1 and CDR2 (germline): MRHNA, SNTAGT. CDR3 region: CASSDSGDPNEQFF. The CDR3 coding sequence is TGTGCCAGCAGTGATTCGGGGGACCCCAATGAGCAGTTCTTC.

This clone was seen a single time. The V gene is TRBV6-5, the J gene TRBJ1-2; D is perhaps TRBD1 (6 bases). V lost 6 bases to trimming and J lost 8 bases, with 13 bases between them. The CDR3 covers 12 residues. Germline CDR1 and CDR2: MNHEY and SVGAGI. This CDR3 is CASRRGGGGYTF. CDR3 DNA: TGTGCCAGCAGACGAGGGGGGGGCGGCTACACCTTC.

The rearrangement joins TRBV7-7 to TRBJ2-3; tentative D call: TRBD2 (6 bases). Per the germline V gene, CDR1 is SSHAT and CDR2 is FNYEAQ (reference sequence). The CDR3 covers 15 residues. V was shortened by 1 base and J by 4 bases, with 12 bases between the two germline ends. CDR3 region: CASSLGRGSADTQYF. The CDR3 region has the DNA TGTGCCAGCAGCTTAGGACGGGGGAGCGCAGATACGCAGTATTTT.

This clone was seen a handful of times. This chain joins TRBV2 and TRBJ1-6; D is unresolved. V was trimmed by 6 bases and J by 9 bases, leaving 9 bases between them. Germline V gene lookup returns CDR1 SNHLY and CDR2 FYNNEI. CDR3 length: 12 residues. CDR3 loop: CASSDGVSPLHF. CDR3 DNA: TGTGCCAGCAGCGACGGAGTTTCACCCCTCCACTTT.

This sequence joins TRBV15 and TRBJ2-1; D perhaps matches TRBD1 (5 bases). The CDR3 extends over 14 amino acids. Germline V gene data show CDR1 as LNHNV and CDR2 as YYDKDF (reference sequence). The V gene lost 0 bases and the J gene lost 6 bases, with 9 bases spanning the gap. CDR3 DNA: TGTGCCACCAGCAGAGATGGGGCTGTCAATGAGCAGTTCTTC. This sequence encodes CATSRDGAVNEQFF.

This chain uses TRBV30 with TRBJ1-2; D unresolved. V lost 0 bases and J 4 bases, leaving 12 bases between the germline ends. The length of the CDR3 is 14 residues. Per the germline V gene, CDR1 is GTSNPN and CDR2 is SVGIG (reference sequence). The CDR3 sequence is CAWSVGGNAYGYTF. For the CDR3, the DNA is TGTGCCTGGAGTGTCGGAGGTAACGCCTATGGCTACACCTTC. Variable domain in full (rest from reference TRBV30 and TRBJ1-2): SQTIHQWPATLVQPVGSPLSLECTVEGTSNPNLYWYRQAAGRGLQLLFYSVGIGQISSEVPQNLSASRPQDRQFILSSKKLLLSDSGFYLCAWSVGGNAYGYTFGSGTRLTVV.

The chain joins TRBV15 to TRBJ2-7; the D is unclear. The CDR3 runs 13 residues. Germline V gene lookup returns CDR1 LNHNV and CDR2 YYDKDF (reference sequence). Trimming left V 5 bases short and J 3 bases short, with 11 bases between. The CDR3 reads CATSLGQNYEQYF. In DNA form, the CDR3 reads TGTGCCACCAGCCTTGGCCAAAACTACGAGCAGTACTTC.